Listed below are T cell receptor beta chains from one sample, sequenced in a study of CD8+CD57+ T cells in acquired aplastic anemia. TCRdb used MiXCR to reprocess the reads, holding one entry per CDR3 protein. The profile shows about 150,000 distinct CDR3 sequences, about 48% of them singletons. The sequencing sample was made of sorted CD4+, CD8+, or CD8+CD57+ T cells (not recorded which) from PBMCs. All receptors come from a human donor with aplastic anemia. Each CDR3 is given with its conserved first and last residue. Each record gives: CDR3 protein, CDR3 DNA, clone size, J gene, V gene, D gene. D genes are given only for firm matches. The size entry is marked missing in some rows and otherwise reads once, few, many or a size class.

CDR3aa: CASSPGQSNEQFF
CDR3nt: TGCGCCAGCAGCCCGGGACAGAGCAATGAGCAGTTCTTC
abundance: NA
j_gene: TRBJ2-1
v_gene: TRBV4-1
d_gene: TRBD1

CDR3aa: CASSLGTAGDSPLHF
CDR3nt: TGTGCCAGCAGCTTAGGCACCGCGGGAGATTCACCCCTCCACTTT
abundance: many
j_gene: TRBJ1-6
v_gene: TRBV7-8
d_gene: NA

CDR3aa: CASSLVGTGTEGGELFF
CDR3nt: TGTGCCAGCAGCTTGGTTGGGACAGGGACCGAGGGCGGGGAGCTGTTTTTT
abundance: many
j_gene: TRBJ2-2
v_gene: TRBV11-2
d_gene: TRBD1

CDR3aa: CASSLEGTQGIDTQYF
CDR3nt: TGCGCCAGCAGCTTGGAGGGGACACAGGGTATAGATACGCAGTATTTT
abundance: NA
j_gene: TRBJ2-3
v_gene: TRBV5-1
d_gene: NA

CDR3aa: CSVEGGQNEKLFF
CDR3nt: TGCAGCGTTGAGGGGGGACAGAATGAAAAACTGTTTTTT
abundance: few
j_gene: TRBJ1-4
v_gene: TRBV29-1
d_gene: TRBD1

CDR3aa: CASSVAVGGNEQYF
CDR3nt: TGTGCCAGCAGCGTAGCGGTGGGAGGAAACGAGCAGTACTTC
abundance: many
j_gene: TRBJ2-7
v_gene: TRBV9
d_gene: NA

CDR3aa: CASIFQGSETQYF
CDR3nt: TGTGCCAGCATTTTTCAGGGGTCAGAGACCCAGTACTTC
abundance: few
j_gene: TRBJ2-5
v_gene: TRBV2
d_gene: NA

CDR3aa: CASSYGGMNTEAFF
CDR3nt: TGTGCCAGCAGCTATGGGGGGATGAACACTGAAGCTTTCTTT
abundance: many
j_gene: TRBJ1-1
v_gene: TRBV14
d_gene: NA

CDR3aa: CASSLAGRFNQPQHF
CDR3nt: TGTGCCAGCAGCTTAGCGGGGAGGTTCAATCAGCCCCAGCATTTT
abundance: many
j_gene: TRBJ1-5
v_gene: TRBV7-9
d_gene: NA

CDR3aa: CASSLGQGGSYEQYF
CDR3nt: TGTGCCAGCAGCTTAGGCCAGGGGGGGAGCTACGAGCAGTACTTC
abundance: many
j_gene: TRBJ2-7
v_gene: TRBV13
d_gene: NA

CDR3aa: CATSDQGWPLHF
CDR3nt: TGTGCCACCAGTGACCAGGGTTGGCCCCTCCACTTT
abundance: few
j_gene: TRBJ1-6
v_gene: TRBV24-1
d_gene: NA

CDR3aa: CASRVPGQGDEQYF
CDR3nt: TGTGCCAGCAGGGTCCCGGGACAGGGGGACGAGCAGTACTTC
abundance: NA
j_gene: TRBJ2-7
v_gene: TRBV2
d_gene: TRBD1

CDR3aa: CSASEGLGYNEQFF
CDR3nt: TGCAGTGCTAGTGAGGGACTTGGTTACAATGAGCAGTTCTTC
abundance: few
j_gene: TRBJ2-1
v_gene: TRBV20-1
d_gene: NA

CDR3aa: CASTRDGPYGYTF
CDR3nt: TGTGCCAGCACCCGGGACGGACCCTATGGCTACACCTTC
abundance: NA
j_gene: TRBJ1-2
v_gene: TRBV25-1
d_gene: NA

CDR3aa: CASSDPGQTQEQYF
CDR3nt: TGTGCCAGCAGCGACCCGGGCCAGACACAGGAGCAGTACTTC
abundance: NA
j_gene: TRBJ2-7
v_gene: TRBV27
d_gene: NA

CDR3aa: CSVTGQGIYEQYF
CDR3nt: TGCAGCGTGACTGGACAGGGAATCTACGAGCAGTACTTC
abundance: NA
j_gene: TRBJ2-7
v_gene: TRBV29-1
d_gene: TRBD1

CDR3aa: CASSQRPEPSQPQHF
CDR3nt: TGTGCCAGCAGCCAGCGGCCAGAACCATCTCAGCCCCAGCATTTT
abundance: few
j_gene: TRBJ1-5
v_gene: TRBV4-2
d_gene: NA

CDR3aa: CATSRDLGEKLFF
CDR3nt: TGTGCCACCAGCAGAGATTTAGGTGAAAAACTGTTTTTT
abundance: NA
j_gene: TRBJ1-4
v_gene: TRBV15
d_gene: NA

CDR3aa: CASSLGSRGGTEAFF
CDR3nt: TGTGCCAGCAGCTTAGGGTCTAGGGGTGGCACTGAAGCTTTCTTT
abundance: NA
j_gene: TRBJ1-1
v_gene: TRBV11-2
d_gene: NA

CDR3aa: CARSPTGTQQFF
CDR3nt: TGTGCCAGGTCCCCAACAGGGACCCAGCAGTTCTTC
abundance: many
j_gene: TRBJ2-1
v_gene: TRBV19
d_gene: NA

CDR3aa: CASSAREVPGGYEQYF
CDR3nt: TGTGCCAGCAGCGCACGGGAGGTCCCTGGGGGCTACGAGCAGTACTTC
abundance: NA
j_gene: TRBJ2-7
v_gene: TRBV7-6
d_gene: TRBD2

CDR3aa: CSARDSDSSNQPQHF
CDR3nt: TGCAGTGCTAGAGATTCGGACAGCTCTAATCAGCCCCAGCATTTT
abundance: many
j_gene: TRBJ1-5
v_gene: TRBV20-1
d_gene: NA

CDR3aa: CSVPSYNEQFF
CDR3nt: TGCAGCGTCCCCAGCTACAATGAGCAGTTCTTC
abundance: few
j_gene: TRBJ2-1
v_gene: TRBV29-1
d_gene: NA

CDR3aa: CASSYSEGSDYGYTF
CDR3nt: TGTGCCAGCAGTTACTCAGAAGGGTCGGACTATGGCTACACCTTC
abundance: many
j_gene: TRBJ1-2
v_gene: TRBV6-5
d_gene: NA

CDR3aa: CSLGGGTEAFF
CDR3nt: TGCAGCTTAGGGGGCGGCACTGAAGCTTTCTTT
abundance: NA
j_gene: TRBJ1-1
v_gene: TRBV29-1
d_gene: TRBD1

CDR3aa: CASSVGGGQPQHF
CDR3nt: TGCGCCAGCAGTGTGGGGGGCGGGCAGCCCCAGCATTTT
abundance: many
j_gene: TRBJ1-5
v_gene: TRBV10-2
d_gene: NA

CDR3aa: CASSEYTPQETQYF
CDR3nt: TGTGCCAGCAGTGAATATACGCCGCAAGAGACCCAGTACTTC
abundance: NA
j_gene: TRBJ2-5
v_gene: TRBV25-1
d_gene: NA

CDR3aa: CASKWGYNEQFF
CDR3nt: TGTGCCAGCAAATGGGGGTACAATGAGCAGTTCTTC
abundance: many
j_gene: TRBJ2-1
v_gene: TRBV2
d_gene: NA

CDR3aa: CASSQDAPEQYGYTF
CDR3nt: TGCGCCAGCAGCCAGGACGCACCCGAGCAGTATGGCTACACCTTC
abundance: many
j_gene: TRBJ1-2
v_gene: TRBV4-3
d_gene: NA

CDR3aa: CSARGGILAGANVLTF
CDR3nt: TGCAGTGCTAGGGGTGGAATTCTGGCTGGGGCCAACGTCCTGACTTTC
abundance: NA
j_gene: TRBJ2-6
v_gene: TRBV20-1
d_gene: NA

CDR3aa: CASSVGTLSSYEQYF
CDR3nt: TGTGCCAGCAGCGTAGGGACACTTAGCTCCTACGAGCAGTACTTC
abundance: NA
j_gene: TRBJ2-7
v_gene: TRBV9
d_gene: NA

CDR3aa: CSVAFGGMYEQYF
CDR3nt: TGCAGCGTCGCTTTTGGGGGGATGTACGAGCAGTACTTC
abundance: NA
j_gene: TRBJ2-7
v_gene: TRBV29-1
d_gene: NA

CDR3aa: CASKEGQAVGELFF
CDR3nt: TGCGCCAGCAAGGAGGGACAGGCCGTCGGGGAGCTGTTTTTT
abundance: NA
j_gene: TRBJ2-2
v_gene: TRBV10-2
d_gene: TRBD1

CDR3aa: CASSYGTGDQPQHF
CDR3nt: TGTGCCAGCAGCTACGGGACAGGGGACCAGCCCCAGCATTTT
abundance: many
j_gene: TRBJ1-5
v_gene: TRBV7-2
d_gene: TRBD1

CDR3aa: CASSQMGLAGGQRDTQYF
CDR3nt: TGCGCCAGCAGCCAAATGGGACTAGCGGGGGGGCAGAGAGATACGCAGTATTTT
abundance: few
j_gene: TRBJ2-3
v_gene: TRBV4-1
d_gene: TRBD2

CDR3aa: CATSRQGAGETQYF
CDR3nt: TGTGCCACCAGCAGACAGGGGGCCGGGGAGACCCAGTACTTC
abundance: NA
j_gene: TRBJ2-5
v_gene: TRBV24-1
d_gene: TRBD1

CDR3aa: CASSQGGVQPQHF
CDR3nt: TGTGCCAGCAGCCAAGGGGGGGTTCAGCCCCAGCATTTT
abundance: NA
j_gene: TRBJ1-5
v_gene: TRBV4-2
d_gene: NA

CDR3aa: CASSYSGGLNEQFF
CDR3nt: TGTGCCAGCAGTTACTCGGGGGGGCTGAATGAGCAGTTCTTC
abundance: many
j_gene: TRBJ2-1
v_gene: TRBV6-5
d_gene: NA

CDR3aa: CASSVTQGPQYF
CDR3nt: TGTGCCAGCAGCGTGACTCAGGGCCCCCAGTACTTC
abundance: NA
j_gene: TRBJ2-5
v_gene: TRBV9
d_gene: NA

CDR3aa: CASSLISNYGYTF
CDR3nt: TGTGCCAGCAGCCTGATTTCTAACTATGGCTACACCTTC
abundance: NA
j_gene: TRBJ1-2
v_gene: TRBV7-8
d_gene: NA

CDR3aa: CASSQDMVTGRFFPVQYF
CDR3nt: TGCGCCAGCAGCCAAGATATGGTGACGGGACGGTTTTTCCCCGTTCAGTACTTC
abundance: NA
j_gene: TRBJ2-7
v_gene: TRBV4-3
d_gene: NA

CDR3aa: CASSLGLAGVDEQYF
CDR3nt: TGTGCCAGCAGCTTAGGATTAGCGGGGGTGGACGAGCAGTACTTC
abundance: NA
j_gene: TRBJ2-7
v_gene: TRBV7-8
d_gene: TRBD2

CDR3aa: CASSYWTDTQYF
CDR3nt: TGTGCCAGCAGTTACTGGACAGATACGCAGTATTTT
abundance: many
j_gene: TRBJ2-3
v_gene: TRBV6-2/TRBV6-3
d_gene: NA